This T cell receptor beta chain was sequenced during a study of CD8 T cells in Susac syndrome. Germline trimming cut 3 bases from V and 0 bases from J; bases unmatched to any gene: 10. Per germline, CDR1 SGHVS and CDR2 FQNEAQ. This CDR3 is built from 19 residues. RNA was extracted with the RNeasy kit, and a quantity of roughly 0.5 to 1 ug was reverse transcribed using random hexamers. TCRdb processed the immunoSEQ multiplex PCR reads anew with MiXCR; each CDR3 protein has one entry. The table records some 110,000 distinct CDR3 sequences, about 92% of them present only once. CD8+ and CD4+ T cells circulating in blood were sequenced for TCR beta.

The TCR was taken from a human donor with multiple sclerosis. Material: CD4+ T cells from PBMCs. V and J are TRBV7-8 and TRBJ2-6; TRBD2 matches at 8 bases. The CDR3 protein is CASSFPIAGTSSGANVLTF. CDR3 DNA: TGTGCCAGCAGCTTTCCCATAGCGGGGACGAGCTCTGGGGCCAACGTCCTGACTTTC.